A selection of T cell receptor beta chains follows, all from one sample in a study of Ad26.COV2.S vaccination and SARS-CoV-2 variants. Sequenced by immunoSEQ multiplex PCR; TCRdb stores in-frame clones only, minus some. The sample includes 240,000 or so clones, roughly 88% seen only once; the top ten take around a tenth. Sequenced here: peripheral blood, sampled in a trial of Ad26.COV2.S vaccine versus placebo. These TCRs come from a person aged 18-65 years who received the Ad26.COV2.S COVID-19 vaccine or a placebo. Each CDR3 is given with its conserved first and last residue. The order of the fields is clone size, J gene, V gene, D gene, CDR3 protein, CDR3 DNA. The D gene is left open where the match is weak. A row's size may be missing; if present it is once, few, many or a size class.

>.|TRBJ2-3|TRBV4-3|TRBD2
CASSQDRLAGVDTQYF
TGCGCCAGCAGCCAAGACAGACTAGCGGGAGTGGATACGCAGTATTTT
>.|TRBJ2-1|TRBV15|.
CATSRDRLYEEVNEQFF
TGTGCCACCAGCAGAGATAGACTCTATGAAGAGGTAAATGAGCAGTTCTTC
>few|TRBJ2-7|TRBV6-5|TRBD1
CASSPRTGVHGEQYF
TGTGCCAGCAGTCCGCGGACAGGGGTCCACGGCGAGCAGTACTTC
>once|TRBJ2-7|TRBV19|.
CASSIVSGSGAYEQYF
TGTGCCAGTAGTATAGTGTCGGGCTCCGGGGCCTACGAGCAGTACTTC
>.|TRBJ1-4|TRBV18|.
CASSPPDRPNEKLFF
TGTGCCAGCTCACCACCGGACAGACCTAATGAAAAACTGTTTTTT
>.|TRBJ1-2|TRBV6-5|.
CASSPAAVSSLYTF
TGTGCCAGCAGCCCGGCGGCAGTTTCCTCACTCTACACCTTC
>.|TRBJ2-3|TRBV6-2/TRBV6-3|TRBD1
CASSYQGQGFDTQYF
TGTGCCAGCAGTTACCAAGGACAGGGCTTTGATACGCAGTATTTT
>.|TRBJ2-5|TRBV6-5|TRBD2
CASSYGWGGEQTQYF
TGTGCCAGCAGTTACGGCTGGGGAGGGGAGCAGACCCAGTACTTC
>.|TRBJ1-2|TRBV10-3|TRBD1
CAISEMAGGNYGYTF
TGTGCCATCAGTGAGATGGCAGGGGGCAACTATGGCTACACCTTC
>.|TRBJ1-2|TRBV27|.
CASSFGVNYGYTF
TGTGCCAGCAGTTTCGGGGTTAACTATGGCTACACCTTC
>.|TRBJ1-5|TRBV4-1|.
CASSQDETGAQPQHF
TGCGCCAGCAGCCAAGATGAGACGGGGGCTCAGCCCCAGCATTTT
>.|TRBJ2-7|TRBV5-1|TRBD2
CASSLWQRGDEQYF
TGCGCCAGCAGCTTGTGGCAGCGGGGGGACGAGCAGTACTTC
>.|TRBJ2-7|TRBV2|TRBD1
CASTGGDRMGAVQYF
TGTGCCAGCACCGGCGGGGACAGGATGGGTGCCGTGCAGTACTTC
>.|TRBJ2-7|TRBV10-3|.
CAIRGRQAYEQYF
TGTGCCATCAGGGGGCGACAGGCCTACGAGCAGTACTTC
>.|TRBJ1-4|TRBV9|.
CASSVEFQGGNEKLFF
TGTGCCAGCAGCGTAGAATTCCAGGGCGGAAATGAAAAACTGTTTTTT
>.|TRBJ2-1|TRBV27|.
CASSLTDFSSYNEQFF
TGTGCCAGCAGCCTGACGGACTTCAGCTCCTACAATGAGCAGTTCTTC
>.|TRBJ2-7|TRBV7-9|.
CASSLGSEIYEQYF
TGTGCCAGCAGCTTAGGGTCAGAGATCTACGAGCAGTACTTC
>.|TRBJ2-1|TRBV5-8|TRBD1
CASSLGRPGGKDEQFF
TGTGCCAGCAGCTTGGGTCGCCCAGGGGGCAAGGATGAGCAGTTCTTC
>.|TRBJ1-2|TRBV11-2|.
CASSPLDSAYGYTF
TGTGCCAGCAGCCCTCTAGACAGCGCCTATGGCTACACCTTC
>.|TRBJ2-6|TRBV6-2/TRBV6-3|.
CASSYSGSGANVLTF
TGTGCCAGCAGTTACTCAGGGTCTGGGGCCAACGTCCTGACTTTC
>.|TRBJ2-7|TRBV18|.
CASSPQGLPPEQYF
TGTGCCAGCTCACCCCAGGGGTTGCCGCCCGAGCAGTACTTC
>.|TRBJ2-1|TRBV10-3|TRBD2
CAISDRESGSSYNEQFF
TGTGCCATCAGTGATAGGGAAAGCGGGAGCTCCTACAATGAGCAGTTCTTC
>.|TRBJ2-7|TRBV29-1|.
CSVVGGSSYEQYF
TGCAGCGTCGTGGGCGGTTCATCCTACGAGCAGTACTTC
>.|TRBJ1-6|TRBV18|TRBD1
CASSRGTGVNNSPLHF
TGTGCCAGCTCACGGGGGACAGGGGTGAATAATTCACCCCTCCACTTT
>.|TRBJ2-2|TRBV2|.
CASKGATNTGELFF
TGTGCCAGCAAGGGAGCTACGAACACCGGGGAGCTGTTTTTT
>.|TRBJ2-4|TRBV4-3|.
CASSQRPGTSGAKNIQYF
TGCGCCAGCAGCCAACGACCCGGGACCTCTGGCGCCAAAAACATTCAGTACTTC
>.|TRBJ2-5|TRBV15|TRBD1
CATSRRDRVETQYF
TGTGCCACCAGCCGCCGGGACAGGGTGGAGACCCAGTACTTC
>.|TRBJ1-4|TRBV12-3/TRBV12-4|TRBD1
CASSTDRDEKLFF
TGTGCCAGCAGTACGGACAGGGATGAAAAACTGTTTTTT
>once|TRBJ2-1|TRBV7-8|.
CASSPRVFEQFF
TGTGCCAGCAGCCCTAGGGTTTTTGAGCAGTTCTTC
>.|TRBJ2-3|TRBV30|TRBD2
CAWSGGTDTQYF
TGTGCCTGGAGCGGGGGGACAGATACGCAGTATTTT
>.|TRBJ1-6|TRBV4-2|.
CASSPGARPNSPLHF
TGTGCCAGCAGCCCCGGGGCCCGGCCTAATTCACCCCTCCACTTT
>.|TRBJ1-5|TRBV16|.
CASSQSPGNQPQHF
TGTGCCAGCAGCCAATCGCCGGGCAATCAGCCCCAGCATTTT
>.|TRBJ1-6|TRBV4-3|.
CASSQDRQNNSPLHF
TGCGCCAGCAGCCAAGATCGGCAGAATAATTCACCCCTCCACTTT
>.|TRBJ1-4|TRBV18|.
CASSPGRNEKLFF
TGTGCCAGCTCACCCGGCAGGAATGAAAAACTGTTTTTT
>.|TRBJ2-1|TRBV3-1/TRBV3-2|TRBD1
CASSLLDRGGHNEQFF
TGTGCCAGCAGCCTCTTAGACAGGGGAGGCCACAATGAGCAGTTCTTC
>.|TRBJ2-7|TRBV28|TRBD2
CASSPRTSGWKFGYEQYF
TGTGCCAGCAGCCCTCGGACTAGCGGGTGGAAGTTTGGGTACGAGCAGTACTTC
>.|TRBJ2-3|TRBV27|TRBD2
CPTQREGRGDTQYF
TGTCCGACCCAGCGGGAGGGCCGGGGAGATACGCAGTATTTT
>few|TRBJ1-1|TRBV28|.
CASSTRQVANTEAFF
TGTGCCAGCAGTACGCGACAGGTCGCGAACACTGAAGCTTTCTTT
>.|TRBJ1-4|TRBV29-1|TRBD1
CSVLDRVNEKLFF
TGCAGCGTTCTTGACAGGGTAAATGAAAAACTGTTTTTT
>.|TRBJ2-2|TRBV24-1|TRBD1
CATSEPGTGNTGELFF
TGTGCCACCAGTGAACCCGGGACAGGGAACACCGGGGAGCTGTTTTTT
>.|TRBJ1-4|TRBV18|TRBD1
CASSPPGQATNEKLFF
TGTGCCAGCTCGCCCCCGGGACAGGCGACTAATGAAAAACTGTTTTTT
>.|TRBJ1-6|TRBV28|.
CASSLYRDGSPLHF
TGTGCCAGCAGTTTGTACAGGGATGGTTCACCCCTCCACTTT
>.|TRBJ2-2|TRBV11-2|TRBD2
CASSLAAGGLYTGELFF
TGTGCCAGCAGCTTAGCAGCGGGAGGACTCTACACCGGGGAGCTGTTTTTT
>.|TRBJ2-7|TRBV5-4|.
CASSLVGLNEQYF
TGTGCCAGCAGCTTGGTCGGGCTCAACGAGCAGTACTTC
>.|TRBJ1-5|TRBV30|.
CATARAGHGQPQHF
TGTGCCACGGCAAGGGCAGGGCATGGACAGCCCCAGCATTTT
>.|TRBJ1-3|TRBV3-1/TRBV3-2|.
CASSQDLSGSGNTIYF
TGTGCCAGCAGCCAAGATCTATCGGGCTCTGGAAACACCATATATTTT